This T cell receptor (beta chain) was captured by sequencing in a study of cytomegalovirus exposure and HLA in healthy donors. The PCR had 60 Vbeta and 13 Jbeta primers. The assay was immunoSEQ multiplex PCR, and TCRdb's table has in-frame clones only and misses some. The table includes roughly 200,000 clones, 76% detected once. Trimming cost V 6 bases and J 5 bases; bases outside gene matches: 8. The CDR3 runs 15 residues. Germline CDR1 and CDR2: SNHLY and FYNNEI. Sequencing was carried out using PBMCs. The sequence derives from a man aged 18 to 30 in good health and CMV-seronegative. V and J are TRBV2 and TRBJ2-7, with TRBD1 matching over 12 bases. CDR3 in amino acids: CASRGGTGGLNEQYF. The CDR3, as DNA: TGTGCCAGCAGGGGGGGGACAGGGGGCTTGAACGAGCAGTACTTC.